Each of the 9 T cell receptor beta chains below was sequenced from the same sample in a study of memory CD4+ T cells and cytomegalovirus serostatus. Measured with immunoSEQ multiplex PCR; TCRdb has only the in-frame clones, and not every one. The sample comprises 75,000 to 95,000 clones, approximately 80% of which are singletons, and around 0.78% rests with the top ten. The sort gate was single viable CD3+CD4+CD8-CD45RO+ cells for memory CD4+ T cells. Sequences were obtained from memory CD4+ T cells from blood. These receptors all come from an adult in good health and CMV-seronegative.

The chain recombines TRBV30 with TRBJ1-1, with D tentatively TRBD1 (5 bases). Germline CDR1 and CDR2: GTSNPN and SVGIG (reference sequence). V lost 1 base and J lost 1, with 7 bases in between. The CDR3 totals 13 residues. The CDR3 nucleotides read TGTGCCTGGAGTGCGGACACGAACACTGAAGCTTTCTTT. It is translated as CAWSADTNTEAFF. Combining the CDR3 with reference TRBV30 and TRBJ1-1 gives the whole variable domain SQTIHQWPATLVQPVGSPLSLECTVEGTSNPNLYWYRQAAGRGLQLLFYSVGIGQISSEVPQNLSASRPQDRQFILSSKKLLLSDSGFYLCAWSADTNTEAFFGQGTRLTVV.

The rearrangement joins TRBV5-4 to TRBJ1-2; D perhaps matches TRBD1 (5 bases). The CDR3 consists of 13 residues. CDR1 is SGHNT and CDR2 is YYREEE in the germline V gene (reference sequence). V was shortened by 0 bases and J by 8 bases, with 11 bases between the two germline ends. The CDR3 here is CASSLGGTAGYTF. The CDR3 bases are TGTGCCAGCAGCTTGGGAGGGACGGCGGGCTACACCTTC.

The chain recombines TRBV15 with TRBJ2-7, with 7 positions matching TRBD1. Germline values: CDR1 LNHNV, CDR2 YYDKDF (reference sequence). The CDR3 sequence is 15 residues long. The V segment lost 1 base and the J segment 7 bases; nucleotides outside the gene matches: 10. CDR3: CATSRGAGGTKEQYF. The CDR3 DNA reads TGTGCCACCAGCAGAGGGGCAGGGGGAACGAAGGAGCAGTACTTC.

The rearrangement links TRBV19 to TRBJ2-7; maybe TRBD1 (5 bases). There are 14 residues in the CDR3. The V and J ends lost 3 bases and 2 bases respectively, with 11 bases between them. Germline assignment: CDR1 LNHDA and CDR2 SQIVND (reference sequence). DNA of the CDR3: TGTGCCAGTAGTATCCAGCCAGGGCCCTACGAGCAGTACTTC. It yields the protein CASSIQPGPYEQYF.

The chain joins TRBV6-1 to TRBJ1-2; 12 bases match TRBD1. The V gene's germline CDR1 is MNHNS and CDR2 SASEGT. The CDR3 extends over 14 amino acids. The junction had 9 bases not matched to a gene; V was cut back by 8 bases and J by 8 bases. The CDR3 here is CASRPGQGARGYTF. DNA of the CDR3: TGTGCCAGCCGTCCGGGACAGGGGGCTCGCGGCTACACCTTC.

The chain couples TRBV30 to TRBJ1-4, with unresolved D. Trimming shortened V by 4 bases and J by 3 bases, and 12 bases separated the two germline ends. The CDR3 has 14 residues. Germline CDR1 is GTSNPN and CDR2 is SVGIG (reference sequence). CDR3 sequence: CAWNLAGANEKLFF. The CDR3 nucleotides are TGTGCCTGGAATTTGGCAGGTGCTAATGAAAAACTGTTTTTT.

The genes are TRBV7-9 and TRBJ1-2, with D unclear. This CDR3 contains 14 residues. Trimming cost V 1 base and J 1 base, with 7 bases left between them. The germline V gene has CDR1 SEHNR and CDR2 FQNEAQ (reference sequence). Here the CDR3 DNA reads TGTGCCAGCAGCTTAGGTGGGCATAACTATGGCTACACCTTC. Residues: CASSLGGHNYGYTF. The full variable domain, in which reference TRBV7-9 and TRBJ1-2 provide the parts outside the CDR3, is DTGVSQNPRHKITKRGQNVTFRCDPISEHNRLYWYRQTLGQGPEFLTYFQNEAQLEKSRLLSDRFSAERPKGSFSTLEIQRTEQGDSAMYLCASSLGGHNYGYTFGSGTRLTVV.

About this clone: Other DNA sequences in the same sample also yield this CDR3. The V gene is TRBV7-8, the J gene TRBJ1-1; D perhaps matches TRBD1 (6 bases). Deletions cut 3 bases from V and 5 bases from J, with 13 bases between. This CDR3 comprises 14 residues. The germline V gene encodes CDR1 SGHVS and CDR2 FQNEAQ. The CDR3 sequence is CASSLGRGNTEAFF. The CDR3 DNA sequence: TGTGCCAGCAGCTTGGGTAGGGGGAATACTGAAGCTTTCTTT.

This clone was seen more than once but under ten times. This chain links TRBV30 with TRBJ1-1; D call uncertain. Germline loops: CDR1 GTSNPN, CDR2 SVGIG (reference sequence). The V end lost 2 bases, the J end lost 3 bases, and 4 bases lay between the germline ends. CDR3 length equals 11 residues. In DNA form, the CDR3 reads TGTGCCTGGAGTCAATACACTGAAGCTTTCTTT. Translation gives CAWSQYTEAFF.